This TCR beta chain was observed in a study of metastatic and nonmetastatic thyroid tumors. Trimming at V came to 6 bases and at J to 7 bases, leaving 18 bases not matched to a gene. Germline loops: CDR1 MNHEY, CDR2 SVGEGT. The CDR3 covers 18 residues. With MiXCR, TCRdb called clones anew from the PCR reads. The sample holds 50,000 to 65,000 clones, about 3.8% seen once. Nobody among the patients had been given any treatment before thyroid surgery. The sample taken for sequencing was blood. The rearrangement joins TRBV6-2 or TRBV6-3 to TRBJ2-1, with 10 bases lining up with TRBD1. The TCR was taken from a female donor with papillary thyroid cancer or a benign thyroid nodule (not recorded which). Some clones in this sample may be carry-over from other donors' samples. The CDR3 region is CASSSPRRGQGILNEQFF. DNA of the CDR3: TGTGCCAGCAGCTCACCCCGGCGGGGACAGGGGATTTTAAATGAGCAGTTCTTC.